The entry below describes one T cell receptor beta chain. What antigen it recognizes has not been identified. The junction departs from germline at one end; a sequencing error may be responsible. The record originates from a study of tumor-infiltrating lymphocytes in primary liver carcinoma (dated by TCRdb to about 2017). Context from the whole study: Hepatocellular carcinoma (four) or combined HCC and intrahepatic cholangiocarcinoma (one) was present in the five patients, who were three men and two women aged 30 to 69 years. The five patients had tumors staged T1-T3 N0M0, with maximum diameters ranging from about 4 to 10 cm. Roughly 3.5 to 8 million productive TCRbeta reads were obtained per sample, and no significant difference in read depth was found between tissue types. TCRbeta repertoire sequencing, expression microarrays and whole-exome sequencing were combined in the study across five regions of each liver tumor, with adjacent normal tissue and blood also included. A total of some 35 specimens from 5 patients underwent TCRbeta repertoire sequencing, comprising about 25 tumor regions, 5 adjacent noncancerous liver tissues and 5 peripheral blood samples. Reproducibility between technical replicate repertoires was high, with correlation coefficients above 0.95 and mean shared-clone rates approximately 0.88.

Using a constant-region primer and ProtoScript II reverse transcriptase, TCRbeta-specific cDNA was reverse-transcribed from 500 to 650 ng total RNA. Construction of the TCRbeta libraries relied on three nested rounds of multiplex PCR, following a slightly modified ARM-PCR procedure. Sample barcodes and Illumina adapters were added in a final 25-cycle PCR with Deep VentR polymerase. Before sequencing, amplicons of 200-500 bp were purified from gel using a QIAquick gel extraction kit. An Illumina HiSeq 2500 was used to sequence the TCRbeta amplicons, generating 250-bp paired-end reads. As for how the authors treated the data: To recover full CDR3 sequences, reads were quality-trimmed using Trimmomatic v0.33 and paired reads were then merged using FLASH v1.2.11. V, D and J germline segments were assigned to the rearranged TCRbeta sequences using MiGEC v1.2.1b. Clonotype statistics and Shannon-Wiener diversity indices were computed with VDJtools v1.0.0. To cut down on sampling bias, every analysis after diversity analysis relied on just the 250 most abundant clonotypes from each sample. TCRdb reprocessed the public reads (quality trimming at Q25 with fastp, clone calling with MiXCR) and kept in-frame beta chains. Rows with one shared CDR3 protein collapse into an entry with the most common genes and DNA. TCRdb's processing, not the authors' own work, is the source of the V and J calls. This sample comprises about 100,000 distinct CDR3 sequences, less than 75% of them detected only once. 25% to 35% of the sample is taken by the ten largest.

What the authors observed across the whole study: Since the samples were bulk and unsorted, there was no way to compare CD4+ and CD8+ T cell repertoires. Because sequencing covered only the TCR beta chain and unpaired alpha chains were not captured, true repertoire diversity is likely underestimated. A significantly larger repertoire fraction was made up by the top 250 clones in tumors than in blood (p = 0.039). Consistent with antigen-driven expansion, pairs of tumor regions showed higher repertoire overlap (mean about 36%) than either tumor-adjacent pairs (around 17%) or tumor-blood pairs (roughly 14%). The study included only four or five patients, and the authors note findings should be validated in a larger study.

Without any cell sorting, total RNA and DNA were extracted together from around 20-30 mg of bulk tissue using the AllPrep DNA/RNA mini kit. A handful of patients with histopathologically diagnosed primary liver carcinoma underwent surgical resection in China between November 2015 and early 2016. Chronic HBV infection was present in the patients, and the patients were treatment-naive at sampling. Pieces of fresh tumor and adjacent tissue were cut in half, with one half kept in RNAlater at -80 degrees C and the other half sent for histology. The specimen sequenced was tumor-adjacent normal liver tissue. This TCR was sampled from a middle-aged man with primary liver carcinoma and hepatitis B virus infection.

The CDR3 amino acid sequence is: CASGQENNEKLF. The nucleotides read TGCGCCAGCGGCCAAGAAAACAATGAGAAGCTCTTC. The chain is encoded by TRBV4-1 joined to TRBJ2-1, with the D gene not confidently named. According to the germline V gene, CDR1 reads MGHRA and CDR2 reads YSYEKL. From its cysteine to its phenylalanine, the CDR3 spans 12 amino acids. Kept here is only the CDR3 DNA, which spans 36 bases and is read in frame from base 1.